The entry below gives a single T cell receptor (beta chain) sequence along with its context. In its sample, this clone was seen once. Its antigen target is currently unknown. Per-base qualities were not stored, and no clone one base away is much larger. The data stem from a study of blood T cell repertoires in COVID-19 (dated by TCRdb to about 2020). For the study in its entirety: The collaborator samples originated in the United States, Italy and Spain and spanned the acute and convalescent phases of COVID-19. A freely available public database, intended as a resource for researchers studying the immune response to SARS-CoV-2, is where the repertoires were released. The samples were drawn from the first 160 participants of the ongoing ImmuneRACE study and from 950 to 1,500 subjects provided by 6 global collaborators. Where available, HLA class I and class II types were taken from metadata supplied by the sample provider and were not determined by assay-based typing. The dataset comprised deeply sampled blood TCRbeta repertoires from subjects exposed to, actively infected with, or recovered from COVID-19. Sample metadata almost always included a de-identified subject ID, COVID-19 status, age in years and sex. The material from the prospective study consisted of cDNA or gDNA derived from T cells, B-cell-depleted T cells, or PBMCs.

Overall study outcomes, separate from this receptor: How much clinical and demographic metadata was included differed by source and by participant, and the metadata was provided uncurated.

The immunoSEQ Assay, a bias-controlled multiplex PCR, was used to amplify TCRbeta CDR3 regions from genomic DNA. The source study handled its data this way. Within the assay, amplification of reference gene primers was used to estimate how many nucleated cells each sample contained. To quantify the absolute abundance of each unique TCRbeta CDR3 rearrangement, sequence reads were collapsed and filtered. For each sample, productive Simpson clonality was calculated as the square root of Simpson's diversity index over productive rearrangements. TCRdb took this table from immuneACCESS and kept in-frame rearrangements with V and J called. Such tables lack part of the clones; where checked against another copy, unresolved V genes explain under half of the gap, and the rest is unexplained. The V and J calls and the clone size are those of that table, but D and trimming were determined from the DNA. In this sample the table shows roughly 500,000 clones, around 89% of which occur a single time. The top ten clones comprise about 2% of the sample.

Its CDR3 holds 15 amino acids, cysteine through phenylalanine. Left in the record is the CDR3 DNA by itself, 45 bases read in frame from the first base. Relative to germline, V is missing 0 bases and J is missing 0 bases, with 1 base of the junction outside any gene match. The germline V gene provides CDR1 SGHRS and CDR2 YFSETQ. In the prospective study, participants were about 18 to 89 years old, resided in about two dozen geographic areas of the United States, and were enrolled through a virtual design. To assign participants to cohorts, the prospective study relied on clinical history that participants themselves reported in a screening survey and a study questionnaire. Recovered participants in ImmuneRACE Cohort 3 were defined as having two consecutive negative NP/OP PCR tests, clearance from a healthcare professional, or resolution of symptoms. Mobile phlebotomists in the prospective study collected whole blood, serum and a nasopharyngeal or oropharyngeal swab from every participant. Additional blood draws and questionnaires over an approximately 2-month period could optionally be provided by prospective study participants. Before DNA extraction, prospective study blood samples were shipped either frozen or at room temperature.

The rearranged segments are TRBV5-1 and TRBJ2-3; TRBD2 matches 7 bases in the middle. The sequenced material came from PBMCs or T cells enriched from blood (not recorded which). The source is a woman in her forties who had recovered from COVID-19. The nucleotides are TGCGCCAGCAGCTTGGCTAGCGGTAGCACAGATACGCAGTATTTT. Its coded protein is CASSLASGSTDTQYF.